The clone carrying this TCR beta chain was found once. Its antigen is unidentified. This specimen belongs to a study of shared clonotypes between healthy human individuals. General study results and limits: What naive subsets generally showed was a larger estimated richness than memory subsets showed. The study found about 5% of naive CD4 clonotypes shared across a few donors.

Cells designated naive CD8 were CD45RO-negative and were positively selected for CCR7, with terminally differentiated effector memory CD45RA+ cells excluded. The CDR3 loop spans 14 amino acids. CDR1 and CDR2 from the germline V gene are MDHEN and SYDVKM. V lost 4 bases, J lost 9 bases, and 15 bases lay in between. Genomic DNA (from each subset) was split evenly across several immunoSEQ plates. Repertoires were generated with immunoSEQ multiplex PCR, while TCRdb's copy carries only in-frame clones and drops some. The sample yields 660,000 or so clones, around 96% seen once. The chain employs TRBV28 and TRBJ1-4; D might be TRBD1 (6 bases). Sample: naive CD8+ T cells sorted from blood. The TCR originated in a woman in her 30s in good health. CDR3 coding DNA: TGTGCCAGCAGTTATGGGACACAGGCCCAAAAACTGTTTTTT. The encoded protein is CASSYGTQAQKLFF. Together with reference TRBV28 and TRBJ1-4, the CDR3 gives the full variable domain: DVKVTQSSRYLVKRTGEKVFLECVQDMDHENMFWYRQDPGLGLRLIYFSYDVKMKEKGDIPEGYSVSREKKERFSLILESASTNQTSMYLCASSYGTQAQKLFFGSGTQLSVL.